Reported below is one T cell receptor beta chain. V was cut by 10 bases and J by 6 bases, with 16 bases left in between. Germline CDR1 reads SGHVS; CDR2 reads FQNEAQ. The length of the CDR3 is 13 residues. Terminally differentiated effector memory CD45RA+ cells were excluded by CCR7 positive selection of CD45RO-negative cells. This sample was taken from a study of shared clonotypes between healthy human individuals. Overall study: Every donor yielded three CD4 naive, three CD4 memory, two CD8 naive and one CD8 memory plate.

Original data processing: ImmunoSEQ output held junction-only sequences without quality scores, so filtering differed. The repertoire was sequenced with immunoSEQ multiplex PCR; TCRdb's copy has only in-frame clones and lacks some. Clone size and the V and J calls come from that table; the DNA yielded D and trimming. The data hold 1.5 million to 2.5 million clones, with about 95% observed a single time. Sequenced: naive CD8+ T cells sorted from blood. J is TRBJ2-1 and V is TRBV7-8; D may be TRBD1 (5 bases). The receptor was derived from a man aged 18-30 years in good health. Here the CDR3 reads CAIKGDLRNEQFF. CDR3 nucleotides: TGTGCCATAAAAGGGGATTTACGCAATGAGCAGTTCTTC.